Each of the 3 T cell receptor beta chains below was sequenced from the same sample in a study of T-cell reconstitution after alpha-beta-depleted transplantation in children. The library targeted TCRbeta and was prepared with unique molecular identifiers. MiXCR was run by TCRdb on the PCR reads, yielding one entry per CDR3 protein. The sample holds a few hundred thousand distinct CDR3 sequences, less than 15% seen once. The sample in question was PBMCs, obtained from the stem cell graft. The receptors originated from a human donor who donated a stem cell graft to a child with Fanconi anemia.

This clonotype was counted only a few times. The chain links TRBV12-3 or TRBV12-4 to TRBJ1-5; 7 nucleotides match TRBD1. The CDR3 is made up of 14 amino acids. With 5 bases clipped from V and 10 bases from J, the junction kept 11 bases outside the gene matches. CDR3 sequence reads: CASSSRQGLAPQHF. The CDR3 coding sequence is TGTGCCAGCAGTAGCCGACAGGGCCTCGCACCCCAGCATTTT.

The chain has TRBV7-8 and TRBJ1-2; no clear D gene. Trimming took off 2 bases at V and 8 bases at J, with 12 bases between the two ends. The CDR3 has 13 residues. Germline V gives CDR1 SGHVS, CDR2 FQNEAQ. The CDR3 sequence is CASSLRIEGGYTF. CDR3 sequence (DNA): TGTGCCAGCAGCTTACGGATCGAGGGAGGCTACACCTTC.

J is TRBJ2-3 and V is TRBV5-1; unclear D gene. The germline V and J ends were trimmed by 3 bases and 0 bases, with 11 bases remaining between them. The germline V gene has CDR1 SGHRS and CDR2 YFSETQ. The CDR3 contains 15 residues. CDR3 sequence reads: CASSSSPASTDTQYF. The DNA of the CDR3 is TGCGCCAGCAGCTCGTCACCAGCTAGCACAGATACGCAGTATTTT.